Listed below are T cell receptor beta chains from one sample, sequenced in a study of blood T cell repertoires in COVID-19. The table came from immunoSEQ multiplex PCR; TCRdb's copy has only in-frame clones and leaves some out. The table lists approximately 200,000 clones, 84% of them singletons. The specimen was peripheral blood. Every receptor here comes from a woman in her sixties who had recovered from COVID-19. The conserved cysteine and the conserved F or W are not part of the CDR3 here. Each record gives: clone size, V gene, CDR3 protein. Clone size is shown for a subset of rows, as once, few, many or a class of expanded clone.

- TRBV5-1 ASSFRASSYEQY
- TRBV5-4 ASSGGQAYEQY
- TRBV10-3 AISEAVGTGDGTEAF
- TRBV12-5 ASGFGGGRGIRAF
- TRBV5-1 ASSLELSGAALETQY
- TRBV7-6 ASSSIGQASGGNTIY
- TRBV2 ASREEGQGAYNEQF
- TRBV7-6 ASSLALSSAGGPGTEAF
- TRBV7-2 ASSLGQRGYNEQF
- TRBV30 AWSRPENTEAF
- TRBV5-5 ASSFYGGAQNEQF
- TRBV9 ASSAAGTGYGYT
- TRBV20-1 SASYSGGFGTDTQY
- TRBV19 ASSLAGGTDTQY
- TRBV7-6 ASSLVAGLNYGYT
- TRBV3-1/TRBV3-2 ASSPSGSYEQY
once TRBV5-5 ASRFNSGVQETQY
- TRBV5-1 ASRGLGGPKEETQY
- TRBV7-9 ASSLGGIATNEKLF
- TRBV18 ASSTGDENIQY
- TRBV2 ASTGLRNTGELF
- TRBV19 ASSTRGYRPQH
- TRBV9 ASSWEGTGNNEQF
few TRBV6-4 ASRSDVGYGYT
- TRBV4-2 ASSQDRAGGSPLH
few TRBV30 AWSPTGDTQY
- TRBV7-9 ASSSTGLAGVLTGELF
- TRBV2 ASSDPVTGGLETQY
- TRBV7-2 ASSFRTGFYEQY
- TRBV10-3 AISESVGTGGTEAF